These T cell receptor beta chains were read from a single sample in a study of blood T cell repertoires in COVID-19. TCRdb's table, derived via immunoSEQ multiplex PCR, lists solely in-frame clones and lacks some. The data show approximately 440,000 clones, 80% to 95% seen once. Material: PBMCs or T cells enriched from blood (not recorded which). These receptors all stem from a man between 18 and 35 years old who had recovered from COVID-19. CDR3s leave out the opening cysteine and the closing phenylalanine or tryptophan. A D gene is named only where the DNA matches it firmly.

V gene	D gene	J gene	CDR3 protein
TRBV5-6	.	TRBJ2-1	ASSLGGGDEQF
TRBV5-1	TRBD1	TRBJ1-6	ASSSGQGRDSPLH
TRBV28	.	TRBJ1-2	ASSLAGFGGYT
TRBV13	TRBD1	TRBJ1-4	ASSLEAGQNEKLF
TRBV27	TRBD1	TRBJ2-7	ASSSRTGYEQY
TRBV7-3	TRBD1	TRBJ2-3	ASSSTDRTSSTDTQY
TRBV9	.	TRBJ1-1	ASTGQTNTEAF
TRBV9	.	TRBJ2-5	ASSVAPLETQY
TRBV2	.	TRBJ1-5	ASRGGGMNNQPQH
TRBV30	TRBD1	TRBJ2-7	AWSTGGEQY
TRBV27	TRBD2	TRBJ2-2	ASSPRLAGDTGELF
TRBV11-2	.	TRBJ1-2	ASSSRQDVYGYT
TRBV5-4	.	TRBJ1-1	ASSLAEAGNTEAF
TRBV14	TRBD1	TRBJ1-2	ASSPGQGAISNYGYT
TRBV28	.	TRBJ1-2	ASTLGQGYGYT
TRBV18	TRBD1	TRBJ2-7	ASSPPRGQGAGEQY
TRBV6-5	.	TRBJ2-2	ASSRQITNTGELF
TRBV7-3	.	TRBJ2-3	ASSLGQGWDTQY
TRBV29-1	.	TRBJ1-1	SVETGNTEAF
TRBV18	.	TRBJ1-4	ASSPPSDEKLF
TRBV3-1/TRBV3-2	.	TRBJ1-3	ASSPVTSGNTIY
TRBV19	.	TRBJ1-1	ASSIVGSMNTEAF
TRBV28	TRBD2	TRBJ2-1	ATHLAGGSYEQF
TRBV15	.	TRBJ1-6	ATSRERQRVNSPLH